The source of this TCR beta chain is a study of T cells after yellow fever vaccination (dated by TCRdb to the late 2010s). A note on the overall study: Staining for CD3, CD45RA, CCR7 and CD95 was used to sort memory subsets (EM, EMRA, CM and Tscm) on a BD FACS Aria III. Blood samples were taken at several timepoints before and after primary and secondary immunization, and bulk PBMC replicates and cell subsets were isolated. To follow T-cell clones before and after primary and booster YFV17D yellow fever vaccination, bulk TCR alpha and beta repertoires were sequenced over time. Memory subsets were sorted on days 0, 15 and 45 and at 18 months after primary vaccination, and on days 0, 15 and 45 after the 30-year booster. Two healthy male donors, one aged 18 to 29 and one aged 30 to 40 years, made up the cohort. Libraries from fractions with low cell numbers were prepared with the SMART-Seq v4 Ultra Low Input RNA kit. What the study reported, not specific to this receptor: After the booster, most of the clones that had expanded following primary vaccination were detected again (just under 97% of CD4 and around 90% of CD8), which suggests that memory was broadly maintained. On day 0, almost all vaccine-responding clonotypes were found to be below detection in the sorted memory subsets. A small share of clonotypes was detected in both CD4 and CD8 compartments, with the overlap likely arising from convergent recombination. Computational filtering was needed because FACS-sorted repertoires could contain abundant contaminating clonotypes from the bulk population. Compared with the primary T-cell response, the secondary T-cell response was weaker but faster, peaking on day 5 rather than day 15. Only a couple of donors were included in the study, so the extent to which the findings can be generalized is limited.

As a fraction of the sample, this clonotype is medium-sized (0.01 to 0.1%). Base qualities are not recorded, but no much larger clone differs from it by a single base. Interpreted using the paper, the treatment or condition label stands for: live attenuated yellow fever vaccine strain. A standard Ficoll-Paque protocol was used to isolate PBMCs from peripheral blood. The RNeasy Micro Kit was used to extract RNA from sorted memory subsets. The sequencing machine was an Illumina NovaSeq 6000. TCR cDNA was synthesized by 5'RACE template switching, through which a universal primer site and unique molecular identifiers were introduced. Priming for cDNA synthesis came from both the TCR alpha and TCR beta constant segments. Two PCR steps were used to amplify libraries, with sample barcodes and sequencing adapters being added in the second step. Sequencing of the libraries was done on either Illumina HiSeq 2500 (2x100 bp) or NovaSeq (2x150 bp). The authors' pipeline ran thus. Demultiplexing of reads and collapsing into UMI consensus sequences were performed with MIGEC, and V(D)J alignment was carried out with MiXCR. Vaccine-responding clonotypes were identified with edgeR using replicate PBMC samples, with FDR below 0.01 and a log2 fold change above 5 up to day 15 being required. CD4 or CD8 identity was assigned to each bulk clonotype according to whether the clonotype was present at higher abundance in the sequenced CD4 repertoire or the sequenced CD8 repertoire. Clonotype frequencies in memory subsets were weighted by FACS-sorted cell numbers to estimate each clone's distribution across memory phenotypes. The public reads were run again by TCRdb, first through fastp at Q25 and then through MiXCR, and only productive beta chains were kept. Entries are consolidated by CDR3 protein sequence, retaining the most common genes and DNA. It is TCRdb's table, rather than the study itself, that gives the V and J calls and clone size. The sample has 14,000 or so distinct CDR3 sequences on record, 6% to 9.5% of them singletons. The ten largest account for 1.6% of the sample.

The germline V gene gives CDR1 as SGHTA and CDR2 as FQGNSA. V drops 7 bases and J drops 9 bases, leaving 20 bases in between. From the cysteine up to the phenylalanine, the CDR3 has a length of 14 residues. The CDR3 DNA has 42 bases and is translated from base 1. The sequence is built from TRBV7-2 and TRBJ2-3; possibly the D gene is TRBD2, per 6 matching bases. This sample comprised PBMCs, either bulk or a sorted T-cell subset (CD4+, CD8+, memory, or dextramer-sorted; not recorded which), obtained on the day of the yellow fever booster vaccination. This TCR derives from a man between 18 and 35 years old who received the YFV17D yellow fever vaccine. The CDR3 reads CASTGYGGAATQYF. The nucleotide sequence reads TGTGCCAGCACCGGTTACGGCGGGGCCGCAACGCAGTATTTT.